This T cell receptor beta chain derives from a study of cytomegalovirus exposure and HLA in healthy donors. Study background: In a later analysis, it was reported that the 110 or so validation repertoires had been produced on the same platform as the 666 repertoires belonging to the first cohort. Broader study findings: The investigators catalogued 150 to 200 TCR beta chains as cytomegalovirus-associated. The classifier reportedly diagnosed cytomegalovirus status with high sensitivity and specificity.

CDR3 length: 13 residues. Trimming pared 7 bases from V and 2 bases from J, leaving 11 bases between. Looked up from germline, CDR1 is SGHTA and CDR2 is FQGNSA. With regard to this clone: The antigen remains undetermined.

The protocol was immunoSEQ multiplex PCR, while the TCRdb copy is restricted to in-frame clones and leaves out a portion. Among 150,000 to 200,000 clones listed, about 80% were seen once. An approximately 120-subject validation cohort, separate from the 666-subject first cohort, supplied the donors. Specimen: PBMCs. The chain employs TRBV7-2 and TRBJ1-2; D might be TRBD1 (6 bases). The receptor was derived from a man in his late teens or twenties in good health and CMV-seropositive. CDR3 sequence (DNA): TGTGCCAGCACCATGACAGGAAACTATGGCTACACCTTC. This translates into CASTMTGNYGYTF.